The 30 T cell receptor beta chains below were found in one sample sequenced in a study of regulatory T cells in long-lasting Graves disease. Regarding time point: newly diagnosed GD, antithyroid drugs for less than 3 months. PBMC RNA served as the TCR library source. Arm-PCR of CDR3 regions and iRepertoire HTBI primers were the basis on which TCR beta libraries were built. Via MiXCR, TCRdb re-called the multiplex PCR reads, giving one row per CDR3 protein. The repertoire includes 250,000 to 300,000 distinct CDR3 sequences, 15% to 20% of them detected once, and 12% to 15% sits in the top ten. These sequences were also reported in another study, on T cells in Graves' hyperthyroidism and ophthalmopathy.

Sequenced material: peripheral blood mononuclear cells (PBMCs), taken at new diagnosis, from a patient treated with antithyroid drugs. These receptor sequences come from a woman aged 25 to 39 with Graves disease.

The sample holds many counts of this clonotype. The chain couples TRBV4-1 to TRBJ1-1, with D unclear. V was shortened by 0 bases and J by 0 bases, with 14 bases between the two germline ends. Germline assignment: CDR1 MGHRA and CDR2 YSYEKL. CDR3 length: 17 amino acids. The CDR3 DNA sequence: TGCGCCAGCAGCCAAGATTGGCCAGGCCCCCTGAACACTGAAGCTTTCTTT. Protein: CASSQDWPGPLNTEAFF.

This clonotype occurred many times. The chain uses TRBV6-5 and TRBJ2-7; D is ambiguous. CDR3 length equals 15 residues. Germline V gene sequence: CDR1 MNHEY, CDR2 SVGAGI. V was pared by 2 bases and J by 2 bases, with 13 bases between. CDR3 sequence: CASSYAQVKTYEQYF. The CDR3 nucleotides read TGTGCCAGCAGTTACGCCCAGGTGAAAACCTACGAGCAGTACTTC.

This clonotype has more than one count but fewer than ten. The genes are TRBV9 and TRBJ2-1; 7 positions agree with TRBD1. This CDR3 has 16 residues. Germline trimming cut 4 bases from V and 2 bases from J; bases unmatched to any gene: 9. Germline CDR1 reads SGDLS; CDR2 reads YYNGEE. Here the CDR3 reads CASSTKTGAAYNEQFF. In DNA, the CDR3 is TGTGCCAGCAGCACCAAAACAGGGGCGGCCTACAATGAGCAGTTCTTC. Combining the CDR3 with reference TRBV9 and TRBJ2-1 gives the whole variable domain DSGVTQTPKHLITATGQRVTLRCSPRSGDLSVYWYQQSLDQGLQFLIQYYNGEERAKGNILERFSAQQFPDLHSELNLSSLELGDSALYFCASSTKTGAAYNEQFFGPGTRLTVL.

At least ten counts were recorded for this clonotype. The chain joins TRBV7-2 to TRBJ2-3; 7 bases agree with TRBD1. The germline gives CDR1 SGHTA, CDR2 FQGNSA. This CDR3 contains 19 residues. The trim removed 3 bases at V and 6 bases at J, leaving 21 bases unmatched. Here the CDR3 DNA reads TGTGCCAGCAGCTTTTCCGCATATTCAGGACAGGCCAGGAGGGATACGCAGTATTTT. Its protein is CASSFSAYSGQARRDTQYF.

This chain uses TRBV6-1 with TRBJ2-5, with a possible D match to TRBD2 (5 bases). The germline gives CDR1 MNHNS, CDR2 SASEGT. This CDR3 contains 14 residues. Trimming pared 8 bases from V and 6 bases from J, leaving 19 bases between. CDR3 protein: CASFRDKSRKTQYF. The CDR3 DNA sequence: TGTGCCAGCTTTCGGGATAAAAGTCGAAAGACCCAGTACTTC.

Ten or more counts support this clonotype. The junction does not match germline at one end; this may be a read error. V gene TRBV5-4 combines with J gene TRBJ2-1; the match to TRBD1 covers 11 bases. The CDR3 spans 15 residues. The V gene's germline CDR1 is SGHNT and CDR2 YYREEE (reference sequence). The CDR3 nucleotides are TGTGCCGGCAGCAAAGCCGGGACAGGGGGGGGAGGGCAGTTCTTC. Translation gives CAGSKAGTGGGGQFF.

This clonotype came up many times. The chain has TRBV20-1 and TRBJ2-7; possible D gene TRBD2, 6 bases. This CDR3 spans 15 amino acids. Germline CDR1 DFQATT, CDR2 SNEGSKA (reference sequence). Trimming shortened V by 6 bases and J by 2 bases, and 20 bases separated the two germline ends. CDR3 DNA: TGCAGTGCGAAACCCCGGGACTCCACCCCCTACGAGCAGTACTTC. It codes for CSAKPRDSTPYEQYF.

This clonotype was counted ten times or more. The chain recombines TRBV20-1 with TRBJ1-2, with 8 bases matching TRBD1. CDR3 length: 13 residues. Germline CDR1 DFQATT, CDR2 SNEGSKA (reference sequence). V was clipped by 3 bases and J by 4 bases; unmatched bases: 4. The CDR3 sequence is CSASQGAVYGYTF. CDR3 coding DNA: TGCAGTGCTAGCCAGGGGGCGGTCTATGGCTACACCTTC.

The gene calls are TRBV12-3 or TRBV12-4 and TRBJ1-2; TRBD1 matches at 8 bases. V shed 4 bases, J shed 2 bases, and the junction held 6 bases outside the gene matches. The length of the CDR3 is 15 residues. Here the CDR3 DNA reads TGTGCCAGCAGTTCCGGGACAGGCCACAACTATGGCTACACCTTC. Amino acids: CASSSGTGHNYGYTF.

Many counts were recorded for this clonotype. The J gene is TRBJ2-5, the V gene TRBV10-3; 11 bases fit TRBD2. Germline lookup yields CDR1 ENHRY and CDR2 SYGVKD. J was trimmed by 1 base and V by 3 bases; bases with no gene match: 4. The CDR3 is made up of 16 amino acids. The CDR3 DNA sequence: TGTGCCATCAGTGAAACTAGCGGGGGTCTCCAAGAGACCCAGTACTTC. Protein product: CAISETSGGLQETQYF.

This clonotype turned up a few times. This chain connects TRBV5-6 to TRBJ2-3, with D perhaps being TRBD1 or TRBD2 (5 bases each). Trimming removed 4 bases at V and 0 bases at J, with 18 bases between. The CDR3 is 17 amino acids. Germline assignment: CDR1 SGHDT and CDR2 YYEEEE. CDR3 nucleotides: TGTGCCAGCAGCCTAGGGGTTAGGAGACTAAGCACAGATACGCAGTATTTT. It encodes CASSLGVRRLSTDTQYF. The full variable domain, completed using reference TRBV5-6 and TRBJ2-3, is DAGVTQSPTHLIKTRGQQVTLRCSPKSGHDTVSWYQQALGQGPQFIFQYYEEEERQRGNFPDRFSGHQFPNYSSELNVNALLLGDSALYLCASSLGVRRLSTDTQYFGPGTRLTVL.

The table lists this clonotype with many counts. J is TRBJ1-4 and V is TRBV2; D possibly corresponds to TRBD1 (5 bases). Deletions cut 1 base from V and 5 bases from J, with 11 bases between. The V gene's germline CDR1 is SNHLY and CDR2 FYNNEI. This CDR3 contains 15 residues. CDR3 region: CASSEGAGRNEKLFF. The CDR3 region has the DNA TGTGCCAGCAGTGAAGGGGCAGGGAGGAATGAAAAACTGTTTTTT.

This clonotype occurred many times. The chain combines TRBV11-2 with TRBJ1-4; the D is unclear. Trimming pared 11 bases from V and 5 bases from J, leaving 15 bases between. The V gene's germline CDR1 is SGHAT and CDR2 FQNNGV. The CDR3 is 13 residues long. The DNA for the CDR3 is TGTGCCTCCAGAGGGAAGGTCAATGAAAAACTGTTTTTT. Its protein is CASRGKVNEKLFF.

This clonotype showed up many times. The chain carries TRBV2 and TRBJ2-5, with a weak D call TRBD2 (6 bases). V was trimmed by 6 bases and J by 5 bases, leaving 13 bases between them. Per germline, CDR1 SNHLY and CDR2 FYNNEI. The CDR3 totals 13 residues. CDR3 nucleotide sequence: TGTGCCAGCAGGAGACTAGTTCAGGAGACCCAGTACTTC. Protein: CASRRLVQETQYF.

This clonotype was seen at least ten times. The CDR3 here is CASSFRAVGGYYEQYF. For the CDR3, the DNA is TGTGCCAGCAGTTTTAGGGCTGTGGGAGGGTACTACGAGCAGTACTTC. The chain joins TRBV12-3 or TRBV12-4 to TRBJ2-7; 7 bases agree with TRBD2. The CDR3 has 16 amino acids. V shed 3 bases and J 3 bases; nucleotides not matched to a gene: 11.

This clonotype was seen ten or more times. The rearrangement joins TRBV7-2 to TRBJ1-1; D is undetermined. Per the germline V gene, CDR1 is SGHTA and CDR2 is FQGNSA. This CDR3 has 13 amino acids. Trimming removed 3 bases at V and 3 bases at J, with 8 bases between. The DNA of the CDR3 is TGTGCCAGCAGCTTTGGGTGGGACACTGAAGCTTTCTTT. Its translation is CASSFGWDTEAFF.

This clonotype was seen ten or more times. The chain links TRBV20-1 to TRBJ1-1; D remains ambiguous. Germline V lookup: CDR1 DFQATT, CDR2 SNEGSKA (reference sequence). The CDR3 sequence is 14 residues long. V gave up 0 bases and J gave up 2 bases, with 10 bases separating them. CDR3 bases: TGCAGTGCTAGAGATCGTACAGACAACACTGAAGCTTTCTTT. It translates to CSARDRTDNTEAFF.

This clonotype was counted many times. This sequence joins TRBV6-1 and TRBJ2-1, with a possible D match to TRBD1 (6 bases). The CDR3 has 13 amino acids. Germline V CDR1 and CDR2: MNHNS, SASEGT. V was cut by 10 bases and J by 0 bases, with 10 bases left in between. The CDR3 reads CATRDTSYNEQFF. In nucleotides, the CDR3 is TGTGCCACCAGGGACACCTCCTACAATGAGCAGTTCTTC.

This clonotype has a count of ten or more. The chain carries TRBV20-1 and TRBJ1-1, with D uncertain. V shed 0 bases and J shed 1 base, with 9 bases lying between them. CDR1 and CDR2 (germline): DFQATT, SNEGSKA (reference sequence). The CDR3 extends over 14 amino acids. In nucleotides, the CDR3 is TGCAGTGCTAGAGAGCGGGGAACGAACACTGAAGCTTTCTTT. This translates into CSARERGTNTEAFF.

With regard to this clonotype: A read error is possible here, since a much larger clone lies one base away. The chain recombines TRBV7-7 with TRBJ2-1, with 8 bases fitting TRBD2. Germline V gives CDR1 SSHAT, CDR2 FNYEAQ (reference sequence). This CDR3 region has 19 residues. The DNA for the CDR3 is TGTGCTAGCAGTGCGGGACGGACTATCGGGGGGGCCGATTACAATGAGCAGTTCTTC. Translation gives CASSAGRTIGGADYNEQFF.

This clonotype has ten or more counts. The V call is TRBV6-1, the J call TRBJ1-5, with a possible D match to TRBD1 (6 bases). Trimming removed 1 base from V and 7 bases from J, with 11 bases in between. This CDR3 has 14 residues. The V gene's germline CDR1 is MNHNS and CDR2 SASEGT. The CDR3 DNA follows: TGTGCCAGCAGTGAAGGAGGGACATTCCAGCCCCAGCATTTT. This encodes CASSEGGTFQPQHF.

This clonotype was picked up many times. The chain links TRBV20-1 to TRBJ2-7, with TRBD1 identical over 7 bases. This CDR3 contains 14 residues. V was clipped by 0 bases and J by 4 bases; unmatched bases: 6. The germline gives CDR1 DFQATT, CDR2 SNEGSKA (reference sequence). CDR3 loop: CSARDGTATYEQYF. CDR3 bases: TGCAGTGCTAGAGACGGGACAGCCACTTACGAGCAGTACTTC.

In this sample, this clonotype turned up a few times. This CDR3 is missing its conserved last phenylalanine or tryptophan, likely due to a read error. The limits of the CDR3 on the DNA are not certain, so only TCRdb's listed CDR3 is given. The chain's CDR3 is CASSATGAS. The rearrangement links TRBV9 to TRBJ1-1; the D segment call TRBD1 is taken from the table without a DNA check. Inclusive of both ends, the CDR3 amounts to 9 amino acids. Germline V gene sequence: CDR1 SGDLS, CDR2 YYNGEE.

This clonotype has a count of ten or more. The rearrangement links TRBV3-1 to TRBJ2-7, with D maybe TRBD2 (5 bases). V was cut by 1 base and J by 6 bases, with 10 bases left in between. Per germline, CDR1 LGHDT and CDR2 YNNKEL (reference sequence). The CDR3 is 13 residues long. The CDR3 reads CASSQAAGFEQYF. CDR3 bases: TGTGCCAGCAGCCAAGCCGCGGGCTTCGAGCAGTACTTC.

At least ten counts were recorded for this clonotype. The chain is built from TRBV2 and TRBJ2-7, with unresolved D. Trimming removed 10 bases at V and 4 bases at J, with 8 bases between. CDR3 length: 10 amino acids. Per the germline V gene, CDR1 is SNHLY and CDR2 is FYNNEI. CDR3 protein: CAIHTYEQYF. CDR3 coding DNA: TGTGCCATACATACGTACGAGCAGTACTTC.

This clonotype was seen at least ten times. J is TRBJ1-3 and V is TRBV3-1; the D gene is possibly TRBD1 (5 bases). Germline loops: CDR1 LGHDT, CDR2 YNNKEL (reference sequence). Trimming stripped 6 bases from V and 1 base from J, with 10 bases between. The CDR3 is made up of 14 amino acids. The CDR3 DNA reads as TGTGCCAGCAGGATCAGGGAATCTGGAAACACCATATATTTT. It yields the protein CASRIRESGNTIYF.

This clonotype appeared many times. V and J are TRBV2 and TRBJ1-5; a possible D gene is TRBD1 (6 bases). The CDR3 has 15 residues. Germline loops: CDR1 SNHLY, CDR2 FYNNEI. V lost 6 bases and J 1 base, leaving 13 bases between the germline ends. CDR3 region: CASSHRVLSNQPQHF. CDR3 nucleotides: TGTGCCAGCAGCCACAGGGTCCTGAGCAATCAGCCCCAGCATTTT.

This clonotype occurred many times. This sequence joins TRBV20-1 and TRBJ2-3, with D possibly matching TRBD2 (5 bases). Trimming removed 3 bases from V and 2 bases from J, with 12 bases in between. Per germline, CDR1 DFQATT and CDR2 SNEGSKA (reference sequence). The CDR3 is made up of 14 amino acids. The CDR3 DNA follows: TGCAGTGCTAGTTTTCCAGCGGACACAGATACGCAGTATTTT. Translation gives CSASFPADTDTQYF.

This clonotype was counted many times. This chain connects TRBV7-2 to TRBJ2-1, with TRBD1 matching 12 bases. V trimming: 5 bases; J trimming: 5 bases; junction bases outside the gene matches: 13. This CDR3 has 18 residues. CDR1 SGHTA and CDR2 FQGNSA come from the germline V gene. The CDR3: CASSAQAPGQGANNEQFF. CDR3 nucleotide sequence: TGTGCCAGCAGCGCCCAGGCGCCGGGACAGGGGGCGAACAATGAGCAGTTCTTC.

At least ten counts were recorded for this clonotype. The rearrangement joins TRBV2 to TRBJ2-1, with TRBD1 as a possible D gene (6 bases). Trimming removed 3 bases at V and 7 bases at J, with 10 bases between. The germline CDR1 and CDR2 sequences are SNHLY and FYNNEI. The CDR3 has 13 amino acids. The CDR3 loop reads CASSDQGWNEQFF. The CDR3 nucleotides read TGTGCCAGCAGTGATCAGGGGTGGAATGAGCAGTTCTTC.